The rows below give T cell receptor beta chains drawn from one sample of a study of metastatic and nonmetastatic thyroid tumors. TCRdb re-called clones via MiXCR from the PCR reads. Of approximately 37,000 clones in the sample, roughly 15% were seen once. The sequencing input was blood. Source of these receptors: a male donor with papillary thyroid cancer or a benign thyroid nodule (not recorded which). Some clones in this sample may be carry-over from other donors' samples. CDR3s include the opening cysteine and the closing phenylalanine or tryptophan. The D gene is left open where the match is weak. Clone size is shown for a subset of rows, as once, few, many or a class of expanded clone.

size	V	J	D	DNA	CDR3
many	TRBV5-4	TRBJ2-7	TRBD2	TGTGCCAGCAGCTTGGCCCCTAGCGGGAGGGAGTCCTACGAGCAGTACTTC	CASSLAPSGRESYEQYF
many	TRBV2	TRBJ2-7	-	TGTGCCAGGTCCATCAGGGGTCCCGAGCAGTACTTC	CARSIRGPEQYF
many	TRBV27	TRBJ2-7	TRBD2	TGTGCCAGCAGGGAGCGCGGGAGTAGGTACGAGCAGTACTTC	CASRERGSRYEQYF
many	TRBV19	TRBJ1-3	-	TGTGCCAGTAGTCTCGGGGGACCGGGGGCGTCTGGAAACACCATATATTTT	CASSLGGPGASGNTIYF
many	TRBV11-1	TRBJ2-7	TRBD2	TGTGCCAGCAGCCCGACTAGCGGGAGGATGGGAGAGCAGTACTTC	CASSPTSGRMGEQYF
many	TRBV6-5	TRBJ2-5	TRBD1	TGTGCCAGCAGTTACTCTTACAGGGGGCAAGAGACCCAGTACTTC	CASSYSYRGQETQYF
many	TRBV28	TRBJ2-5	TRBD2	TGTGCCAGCAGCCGACTAGCGGGATCAAAAGAGACCCAGTACTTC	CASSRLAGSKETQYF
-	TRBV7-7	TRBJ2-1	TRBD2	TGTGCTAGCAGCTTGGGGCTTGGCGGGAGCAATGAGCAGTTCTTC	CASSLGLGGSNEQFF
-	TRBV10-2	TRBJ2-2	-	TGCGCCAGCAGTCCTGGGCGCCTAGCTGGATACACCTGGGAGCTGTTTTTT	CASSPGRLAGYTWELFF
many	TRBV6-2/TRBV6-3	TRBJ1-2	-	TGTGCCAGCAGTTACTCGATGGATGTCACCGGAGCGCGTGGCTACACCTTC	CASSYSMDVTGARGYTF
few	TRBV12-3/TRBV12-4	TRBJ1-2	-	TGTGCCAGCAGCTCTGGACAGTCCCTTTGCTACACCTTC	CASSSGQSLCYTF
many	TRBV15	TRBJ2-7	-	TGTGCCACCAGCAGAGATCGGGGAGAGCAGTACTTC	CATSRDRGEQYF
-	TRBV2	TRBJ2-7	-	TGTGCCAGCAGGGTACAGGGTGCCTACGAGCAGTACTTC	CASRVQGAYEQYF
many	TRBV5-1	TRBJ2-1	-	TGCGCCAGCAGCGGGTCACTGAGCTCCTACAATGAGCAGTTCTTC	CASSGSLSSYNEQFF
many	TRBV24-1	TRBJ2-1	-	TGTGCCACCAGTGATGGTAGCTCCTACAATGAGCAGTTCTTC	CATSDGSSYNEQFF
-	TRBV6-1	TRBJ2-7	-	TGTGCCAGCGGTGAGACGGGACTGCCTTTATACGAGCAGTACTTC	CASGETGLPLYEQYF
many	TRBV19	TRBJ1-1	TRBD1	TGTGCCAGTAAGCCCCCAGGGGGACGGGGGACTGAAGCTTTCTTT	CASKPPGGRGTEAFF
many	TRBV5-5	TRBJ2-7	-	TGTGCCAGCAGCTTGTGGAGCGAGGACGAGCAGTACTTC	CASSLWSEDEQYF
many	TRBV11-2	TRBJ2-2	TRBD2	TGTGCCAGCAGCTTAGACCGAGGTAAGCGGGAGGGCCGCACCGGGGAGCTGTTTTTT	CASSLDRGKREGRTGELFF
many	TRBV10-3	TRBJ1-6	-	TGTGCCATCAGTGACGGCAGTGGAATGGCGTCACCCCTCCACTTT	CAISDGSGMASPLHF
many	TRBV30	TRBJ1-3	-	TGTGCCTGGAGTGTATGGGGCAACTCTGGAAACACCATATATTTT	CAWSVWGNSGNTIYF
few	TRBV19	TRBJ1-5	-	TGTGCCAGTAGTATCCGGTCCCCTGCCAATCAGCCCCAGCATTTT	CASSIRSPANQPQHF
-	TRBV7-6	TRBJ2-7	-	TGTGCCAGCAGCCCGTGTGGCTGGACCCCCTACGAGCAGTACTTC	CASSPCGWTPYEQYF
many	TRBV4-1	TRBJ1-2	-	TGCGCCAGCAGCCAACGAGACTATGGCTGCACCTTC	CASSQRDYGCTF
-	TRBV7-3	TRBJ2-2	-	TGTGCCAGCAATTGGGGGGCGAACACTGGGGAGCTGTTTTTT	CASNWGANTGELFF
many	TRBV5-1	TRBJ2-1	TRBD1	TGCGCCAGCAGCCTGGGGACAGGGAGGTACAATGAGCAGTTCTTC	CASSLGTGRYNEQFF
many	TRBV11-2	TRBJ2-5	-	TGTGCCAGCAGGTATAATAGCGGAGACCCCCAAGAGACCCAGTACTTC	CASRYNSGDPQETQYF
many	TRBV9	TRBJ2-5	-	TGTGCCAGCAGCACCCGGGAGAAAGAGACCCAGTACTTC	CASSTREKETQYF
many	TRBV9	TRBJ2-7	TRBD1	TGTGCCAGCAGCGTGGGACAGGGGGCGCGGGAGAACACGGGCGAGCAGTACTTC	CASSVGQGARENTGEQYF
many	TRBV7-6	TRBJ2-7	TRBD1	TGTGCCAGCAGCTTACGACAGGGGGCAGACGAGCAGTACTTC	CASSLRQGADEQYF
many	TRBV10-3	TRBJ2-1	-	TGTGCCATCAGTGAGTCGCGGGGATACAATGAGCAGTTCTTC	CAISESRGYNEQFF
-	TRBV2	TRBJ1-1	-	TGTGCCAGCAGACGGGGCGCGAACACTGAAGCTTTCTTT	CASRRGANTEAFF
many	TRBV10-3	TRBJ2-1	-	TGTGCCATCAACACGGGGGAAGTGCCGTTCTTC	CAINTGEVPFF